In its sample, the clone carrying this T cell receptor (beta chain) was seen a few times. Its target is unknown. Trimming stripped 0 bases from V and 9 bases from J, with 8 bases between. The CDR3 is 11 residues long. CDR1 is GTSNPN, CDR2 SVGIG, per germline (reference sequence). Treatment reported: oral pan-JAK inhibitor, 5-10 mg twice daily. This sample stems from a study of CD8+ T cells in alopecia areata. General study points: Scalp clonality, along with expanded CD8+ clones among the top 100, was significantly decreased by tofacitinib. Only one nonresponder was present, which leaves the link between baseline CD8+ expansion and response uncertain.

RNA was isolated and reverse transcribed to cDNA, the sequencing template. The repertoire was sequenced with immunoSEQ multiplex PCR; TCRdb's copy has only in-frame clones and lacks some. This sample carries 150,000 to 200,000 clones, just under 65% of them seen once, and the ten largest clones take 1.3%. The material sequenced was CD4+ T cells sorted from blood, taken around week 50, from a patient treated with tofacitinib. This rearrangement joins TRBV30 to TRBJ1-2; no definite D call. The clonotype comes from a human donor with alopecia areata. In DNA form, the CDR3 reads TGTGCCTGGAGTGTACCCGGGCGCTACACCTTC. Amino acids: CAWSVPGRYTF. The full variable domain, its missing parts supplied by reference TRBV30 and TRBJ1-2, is SQTIHQWPATLVQPVGSPLSLECTVEGTSNPNLYWYRQAAGRGLQLLFYSVGIGQISSEVPQNLSASRPQDRQFILSSKKLLLSDSGFYLCAWSVPGRYTFGSGTRLTVV.